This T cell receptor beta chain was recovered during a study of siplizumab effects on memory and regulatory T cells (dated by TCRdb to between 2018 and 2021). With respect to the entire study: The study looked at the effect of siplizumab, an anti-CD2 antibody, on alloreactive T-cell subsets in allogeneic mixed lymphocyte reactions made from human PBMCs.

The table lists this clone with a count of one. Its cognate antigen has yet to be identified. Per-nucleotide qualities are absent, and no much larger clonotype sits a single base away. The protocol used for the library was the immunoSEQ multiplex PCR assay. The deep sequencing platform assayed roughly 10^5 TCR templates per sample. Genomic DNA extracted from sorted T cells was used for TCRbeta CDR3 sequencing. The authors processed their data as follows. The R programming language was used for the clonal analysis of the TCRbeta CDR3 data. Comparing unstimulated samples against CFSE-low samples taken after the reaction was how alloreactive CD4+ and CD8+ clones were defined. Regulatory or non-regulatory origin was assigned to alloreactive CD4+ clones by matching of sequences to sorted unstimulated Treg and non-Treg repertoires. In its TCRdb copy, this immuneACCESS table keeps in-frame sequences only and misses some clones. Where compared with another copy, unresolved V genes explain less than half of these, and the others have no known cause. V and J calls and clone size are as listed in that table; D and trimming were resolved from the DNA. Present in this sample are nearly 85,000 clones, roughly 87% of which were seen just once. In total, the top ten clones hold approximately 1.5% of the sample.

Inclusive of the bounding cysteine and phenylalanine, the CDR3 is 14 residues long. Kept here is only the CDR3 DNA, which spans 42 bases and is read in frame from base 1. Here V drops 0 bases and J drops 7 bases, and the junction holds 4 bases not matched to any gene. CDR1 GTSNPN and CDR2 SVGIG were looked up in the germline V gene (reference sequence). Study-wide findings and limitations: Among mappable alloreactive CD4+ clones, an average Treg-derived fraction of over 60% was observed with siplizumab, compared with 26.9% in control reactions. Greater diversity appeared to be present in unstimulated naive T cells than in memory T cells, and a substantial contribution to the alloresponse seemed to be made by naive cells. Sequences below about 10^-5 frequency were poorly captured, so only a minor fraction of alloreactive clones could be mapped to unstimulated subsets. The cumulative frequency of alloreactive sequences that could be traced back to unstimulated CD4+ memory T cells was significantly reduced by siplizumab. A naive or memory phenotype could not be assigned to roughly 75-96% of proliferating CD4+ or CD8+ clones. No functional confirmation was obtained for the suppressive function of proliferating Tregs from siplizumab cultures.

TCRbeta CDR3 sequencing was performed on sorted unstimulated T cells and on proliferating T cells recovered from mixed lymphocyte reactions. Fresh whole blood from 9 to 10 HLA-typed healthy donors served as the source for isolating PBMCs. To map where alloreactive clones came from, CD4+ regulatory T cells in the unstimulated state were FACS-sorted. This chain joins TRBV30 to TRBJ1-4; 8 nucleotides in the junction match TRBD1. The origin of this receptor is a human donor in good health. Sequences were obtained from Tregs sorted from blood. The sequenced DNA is TGTGCCTGGAGTGTATTCCAGGGGGCTGAAAAACTGTTTTTT. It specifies CAWSVFQGAEKLFF.